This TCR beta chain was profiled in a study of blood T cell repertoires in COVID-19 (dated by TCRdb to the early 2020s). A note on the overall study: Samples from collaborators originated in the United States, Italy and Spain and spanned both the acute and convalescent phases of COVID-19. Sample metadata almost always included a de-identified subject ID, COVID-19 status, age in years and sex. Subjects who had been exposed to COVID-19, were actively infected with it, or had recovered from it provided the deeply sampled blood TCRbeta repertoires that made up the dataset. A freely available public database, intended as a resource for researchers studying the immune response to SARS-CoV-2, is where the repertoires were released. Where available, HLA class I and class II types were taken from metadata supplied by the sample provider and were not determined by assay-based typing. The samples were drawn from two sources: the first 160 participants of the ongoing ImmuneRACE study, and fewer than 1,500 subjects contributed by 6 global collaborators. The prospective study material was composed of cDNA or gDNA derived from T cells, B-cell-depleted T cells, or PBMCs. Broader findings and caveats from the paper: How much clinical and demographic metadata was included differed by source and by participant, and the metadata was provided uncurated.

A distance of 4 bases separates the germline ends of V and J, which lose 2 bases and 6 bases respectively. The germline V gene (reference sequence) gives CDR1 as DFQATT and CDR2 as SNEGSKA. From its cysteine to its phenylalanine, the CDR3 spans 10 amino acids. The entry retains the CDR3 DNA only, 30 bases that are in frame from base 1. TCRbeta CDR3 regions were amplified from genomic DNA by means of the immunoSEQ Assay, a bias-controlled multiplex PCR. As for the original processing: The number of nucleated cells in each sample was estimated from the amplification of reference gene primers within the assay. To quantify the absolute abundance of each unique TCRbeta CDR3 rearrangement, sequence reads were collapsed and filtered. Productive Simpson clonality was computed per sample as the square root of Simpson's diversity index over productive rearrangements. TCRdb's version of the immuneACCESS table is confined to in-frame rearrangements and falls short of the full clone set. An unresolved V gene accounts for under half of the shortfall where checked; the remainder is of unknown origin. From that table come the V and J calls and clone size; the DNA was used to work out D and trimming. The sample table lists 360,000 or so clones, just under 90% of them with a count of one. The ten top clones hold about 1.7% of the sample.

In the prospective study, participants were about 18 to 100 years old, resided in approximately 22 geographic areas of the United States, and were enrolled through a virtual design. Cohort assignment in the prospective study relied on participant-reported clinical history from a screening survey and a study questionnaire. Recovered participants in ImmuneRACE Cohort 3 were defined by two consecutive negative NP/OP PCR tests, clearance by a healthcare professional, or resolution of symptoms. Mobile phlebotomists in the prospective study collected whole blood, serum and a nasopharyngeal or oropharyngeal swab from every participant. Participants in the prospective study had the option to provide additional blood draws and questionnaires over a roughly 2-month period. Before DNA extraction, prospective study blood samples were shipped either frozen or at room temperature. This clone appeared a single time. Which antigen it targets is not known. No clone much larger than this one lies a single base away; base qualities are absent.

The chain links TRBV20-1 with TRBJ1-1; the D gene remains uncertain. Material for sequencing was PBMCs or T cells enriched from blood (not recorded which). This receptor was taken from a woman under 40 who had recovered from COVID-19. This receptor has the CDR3 CSARYSEAFF. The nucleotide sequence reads TGCAGTGCTAGATATTCTGAAGCTTTCTTT.